This TCR beta chain was retrieved from a study of naive and memory T cell subsets. Study results and limitations: Naive and memory subsets had different power law exponents for TCR abundance. Possibly reflecting memory cells re-expressing CD45RA, a few larger clonotypes occurred in naive repertoires, especially CD8.

The CDR3 runs 14 residues. Germline V CDR1 and CDR2: WSHSY, SAAADI. The germline V and J ends were trimmed by 6 bases and 3 bases, with 13 bases remaining between them. The sample holds a few counts of this clonotype. The target antigen is unknown. The beta constant-region primer was an equimolar mix of two oligonucleotides covering TRBC1 and TRBC2. The ligated cDNA underwent four PCR rounds using SP2 and nested alpha and beta constant-region primers. Ligation attached a single-stranded oligonucleotide with a 12-nucleotide UMI and the SP2 primer to the cDNA 3' end. TCRdb ran MiXCR on the UMI-ligation and nested PCR reads and lists one entry per CDR3 protein. Of 95,000 to 110,000 distinct CDR3 sequences listed, roughly 15% are singletons.

Sequencing input: naive CD8+ T cells from blood. This TCR was sampled from a human donor in good health. V is TRBV10-2 and J is TRBJ2-3; tentative D call: TRBD2 (5 bases). CDR3 loop: CASRLVGLTDTQYF. The CDR3 nucleotides are TGCGCCAGCAGACTAGTCGGGTTGACAGATACGCAGTATTTT.